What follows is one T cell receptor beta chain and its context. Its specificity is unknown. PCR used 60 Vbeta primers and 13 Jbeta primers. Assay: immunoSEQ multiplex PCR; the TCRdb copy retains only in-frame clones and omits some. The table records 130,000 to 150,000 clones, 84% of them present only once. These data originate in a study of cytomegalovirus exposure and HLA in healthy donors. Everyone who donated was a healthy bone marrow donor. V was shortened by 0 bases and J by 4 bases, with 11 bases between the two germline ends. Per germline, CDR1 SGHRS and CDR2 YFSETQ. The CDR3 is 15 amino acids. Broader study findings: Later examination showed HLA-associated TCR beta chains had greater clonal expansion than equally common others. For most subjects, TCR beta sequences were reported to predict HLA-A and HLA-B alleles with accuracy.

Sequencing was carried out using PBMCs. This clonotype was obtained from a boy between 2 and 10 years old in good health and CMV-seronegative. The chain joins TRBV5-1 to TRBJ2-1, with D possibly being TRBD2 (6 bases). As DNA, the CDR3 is TGCGCCAGCAGCTTGGTCGGCGGGACGTACAATGAGCAGTTCTTC. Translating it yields CASSLVGGTYNEQFF.